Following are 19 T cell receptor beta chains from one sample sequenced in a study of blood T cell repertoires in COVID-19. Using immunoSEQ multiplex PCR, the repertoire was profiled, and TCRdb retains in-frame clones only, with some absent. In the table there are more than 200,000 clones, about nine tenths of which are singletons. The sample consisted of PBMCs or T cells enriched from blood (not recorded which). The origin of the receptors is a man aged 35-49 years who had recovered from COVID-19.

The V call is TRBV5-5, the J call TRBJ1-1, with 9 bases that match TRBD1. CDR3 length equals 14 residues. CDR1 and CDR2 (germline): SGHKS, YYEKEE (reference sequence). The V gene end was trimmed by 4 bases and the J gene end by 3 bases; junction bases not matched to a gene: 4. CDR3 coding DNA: TGTGCCAGCAGCGCTACAGGGGGCTACACTGAAGCTTTCTTT. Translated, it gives CASSATGGYTEAFF. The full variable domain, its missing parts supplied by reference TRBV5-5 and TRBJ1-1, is DAGVTQSPTHLIKTRGQQVTLRCSPISGHKSVSWYQQVLGQGPQFIFQYYEKEERGRGNFPDRFSARQFPNYSSELNVNALLLGDSALYLCASSATGGYTEAFFGQGTRLTVV.

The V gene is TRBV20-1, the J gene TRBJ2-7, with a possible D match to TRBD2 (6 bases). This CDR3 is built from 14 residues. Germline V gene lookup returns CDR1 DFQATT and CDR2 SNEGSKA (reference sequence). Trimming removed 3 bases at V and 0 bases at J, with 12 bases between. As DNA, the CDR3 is TGCAGTGCTAGTGGGCTAGCGATCTCCTACGAGCAGTACTTC. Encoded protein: CSASGLAISYEQYF.

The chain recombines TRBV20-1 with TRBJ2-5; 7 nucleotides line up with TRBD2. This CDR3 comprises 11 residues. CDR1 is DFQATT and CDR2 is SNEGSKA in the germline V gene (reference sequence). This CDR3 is CSLRDYETQYF. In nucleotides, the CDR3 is TGCAGCCTCCGGGACTATGAGACCCAGTACTTC.

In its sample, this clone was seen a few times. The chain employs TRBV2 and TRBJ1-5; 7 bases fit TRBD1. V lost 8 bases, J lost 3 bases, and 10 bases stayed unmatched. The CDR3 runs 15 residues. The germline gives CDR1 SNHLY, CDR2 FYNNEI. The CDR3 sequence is CASDTLGQINQPQHF. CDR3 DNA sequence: TGTGCCAGCGACACCTTGGGACAGATCAATCAGCCCCAGCATTTT.

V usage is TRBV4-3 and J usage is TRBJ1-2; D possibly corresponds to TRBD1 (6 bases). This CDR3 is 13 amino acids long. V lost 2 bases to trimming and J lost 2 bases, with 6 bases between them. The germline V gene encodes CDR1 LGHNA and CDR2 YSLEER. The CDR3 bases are TGCGCCAGCAGCCAAACAGGGAACTATGGCTACACCTTC. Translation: CASSQTGNYGYTF.

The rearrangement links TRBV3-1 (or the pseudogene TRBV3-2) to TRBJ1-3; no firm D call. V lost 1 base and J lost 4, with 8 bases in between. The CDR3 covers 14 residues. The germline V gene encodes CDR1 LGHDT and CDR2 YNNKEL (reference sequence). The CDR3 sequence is CASSQGADGNTIYF. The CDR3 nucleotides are TGTGCCAGCAGCCAAGGGGCAGACGGAAACACCATATATTTT.

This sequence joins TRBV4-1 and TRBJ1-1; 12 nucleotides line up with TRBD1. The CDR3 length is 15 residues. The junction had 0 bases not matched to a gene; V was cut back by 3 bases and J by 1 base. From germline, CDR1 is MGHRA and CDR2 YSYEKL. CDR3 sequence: CASSQGQGANTEAFF. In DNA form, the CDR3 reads TGCGCCAGCAGCCAGGGACAGGGGGCGAACACTGAAGCTTTCTTT.

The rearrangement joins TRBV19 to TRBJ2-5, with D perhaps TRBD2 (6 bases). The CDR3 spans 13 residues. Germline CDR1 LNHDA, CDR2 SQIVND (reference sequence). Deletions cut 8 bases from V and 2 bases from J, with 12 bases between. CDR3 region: CASGGGAQETQYF. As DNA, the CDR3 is TGTGCCAGTGGGGGAGGAGCGCAAGAGACCCAGTACTTC. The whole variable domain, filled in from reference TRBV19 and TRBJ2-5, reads DGGITQSPKYLFRKEGQNVTLSCEQNLNHDAMYWYRQDPGQGLRLIYYSQIVNDFQKGDIAEGYSVSREKKESFPLTVTSAQKNPTAFYLCASGGGAQETQYFGPGTRLLVL.

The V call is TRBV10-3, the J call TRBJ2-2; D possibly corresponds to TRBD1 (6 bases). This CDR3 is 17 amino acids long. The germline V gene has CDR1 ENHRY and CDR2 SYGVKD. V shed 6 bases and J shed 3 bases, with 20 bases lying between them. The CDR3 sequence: CAIRAGTPLGDTGELFF. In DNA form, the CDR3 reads TGTGCCATCAGGGCCGGGACACCCCTGGGCGACACCGGGGAGCTGTTTTTT.

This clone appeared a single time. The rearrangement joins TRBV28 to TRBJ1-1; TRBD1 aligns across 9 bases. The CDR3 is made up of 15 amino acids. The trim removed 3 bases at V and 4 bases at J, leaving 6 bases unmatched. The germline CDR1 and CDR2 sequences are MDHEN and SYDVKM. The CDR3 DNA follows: TGTGCCAGCAGTTTTCGAGGACAGGGGTTCACTGAAGCTTTCTTT. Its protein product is CASSFRGQGFTEAFF.

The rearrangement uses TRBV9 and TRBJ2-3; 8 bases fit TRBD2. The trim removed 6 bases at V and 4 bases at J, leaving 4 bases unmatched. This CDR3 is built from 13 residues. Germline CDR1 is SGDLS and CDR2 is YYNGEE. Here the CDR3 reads CASNSGTPDTQYF. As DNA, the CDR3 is TGTGCCAGCAATAGCGGGACTCCAGATACGCAGTATTTT.

The CDR3 DNA reads as TGTGCCAGCAGTTTCGGACAGGTCGTTTCGCCCCTCCACTTT. Its translation: CASSFGQVVSPLHF. The J gene is TRBJ1-6, the V gene TRBV27; 7 nucleotides match TRBD1. Germline CDR1 is MNHEY and CDR2 is SMNVEV (reference sequence). The CDR3 loop spans 14 amino acids. J was trimmed by 13 bases and V by 3 bases; bases with no gene match: 9.

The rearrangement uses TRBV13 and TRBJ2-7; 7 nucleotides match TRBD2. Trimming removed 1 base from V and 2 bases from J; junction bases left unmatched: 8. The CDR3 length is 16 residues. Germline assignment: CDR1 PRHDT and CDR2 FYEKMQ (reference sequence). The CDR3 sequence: CASSLDRAGGTYEQYF. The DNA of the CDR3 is TGTGCCAGCAGCTTAGATCGGGCCGGGGGGACCTACGAGCAGTACTTC.

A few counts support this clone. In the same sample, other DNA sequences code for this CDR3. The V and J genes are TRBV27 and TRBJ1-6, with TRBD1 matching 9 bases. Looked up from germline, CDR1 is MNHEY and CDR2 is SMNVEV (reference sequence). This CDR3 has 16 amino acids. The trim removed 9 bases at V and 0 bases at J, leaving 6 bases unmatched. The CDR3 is CASSGTGSSYNSPLHF. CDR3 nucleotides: TGTGCCAGTTCCGGGACAGGGAGCTCCTATAATTCACCCCTCCACTTT.

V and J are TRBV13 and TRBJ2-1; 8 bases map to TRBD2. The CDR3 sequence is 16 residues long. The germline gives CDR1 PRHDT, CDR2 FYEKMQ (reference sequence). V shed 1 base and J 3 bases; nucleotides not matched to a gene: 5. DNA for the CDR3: TGTGCCAGCAGCTTAGTTACGGGAGGGGTCTACAATGAGCAGTTCTTC. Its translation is CASSLVTGGVYNEQFF.

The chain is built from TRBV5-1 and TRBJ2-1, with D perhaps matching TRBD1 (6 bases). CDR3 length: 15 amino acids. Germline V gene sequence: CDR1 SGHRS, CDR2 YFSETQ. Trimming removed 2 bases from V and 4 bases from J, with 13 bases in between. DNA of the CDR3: TGCGCCAGCAGCTTAGGCACAGGGTGGTACAATGAGCAGTTCTTC. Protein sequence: CASSLGTGWYNEQFF. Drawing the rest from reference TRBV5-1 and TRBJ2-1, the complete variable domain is KAGVTQTPRYLIKTRGQQVTLSCSPISGHRSVSWYQQTPGQGLQFLFEYFSETQRNKGNFPGRFSGRQFSNSRSEMNVSTLELGDSALYLCASSLGTGWYNEQFFGPGTRLTVL.

CDR3 DNA sequence: TGTGCCAGTAGAAATCCGGGACAGGCCTCCTACGAGCAGTACTTC. Encoded protein: CASRNPGQASYEQYF. The chain employs TRBV19 and TRBJ2-7; TRBD1 agrees at 8 bases. The CDR3 consists of 15 residues. J gave up 0 bases and V 6 bases, and 7 bases lay outside the gene matches. CDR1 is LNHDA, CDR2 SQIVND, per germline (reference sequence). Complete variable domain (other parts from reference TRBV19 and TRBJ2-7): DGGITQSPKYLFRKEGQNVTLSCEQNLNHDAMYWYRQDPGQGLRLIYYSQIVNDFQKGDIAEGYSVSREKKESFPLTVTSAQKNPTAFYLCASRNPGQASYEQYFGPGTRLTVT.

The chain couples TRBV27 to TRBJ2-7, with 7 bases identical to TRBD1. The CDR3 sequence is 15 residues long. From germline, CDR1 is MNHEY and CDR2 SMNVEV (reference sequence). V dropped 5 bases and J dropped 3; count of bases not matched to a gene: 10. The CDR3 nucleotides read TGTGCCAGCAGTGCCTTCCGGGACAGACTCTACGAGCAGTACTTC. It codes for CASSAFRDRLYEQYF.

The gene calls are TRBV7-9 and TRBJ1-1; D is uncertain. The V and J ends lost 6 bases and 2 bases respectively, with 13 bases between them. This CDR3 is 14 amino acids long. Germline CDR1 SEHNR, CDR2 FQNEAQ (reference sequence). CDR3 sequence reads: CASSLLHGNTEAFF. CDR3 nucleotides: TGTGCCAGCAGTCTTCTCCACGGTAACACTGAAGCTTTCTTT.